This T cell receptor beta chain comes out of a study of T-cell memory formation after mild COVID-19. This clonotype was seen only a few times. TCRdb redid the calling of the 5' RACE reads with MiXCR, one entry per CDR3 protein. Here the sample spans more than 300,000 distinct CDR3 sequences, 13% to 15% being singletons. V lost 3 bases, J lost 3 bases, and 10 bases lay in between. The CDR3 contains 14 residues. Germline CDR1 LNHDA, CDR2 SQIVND (reference sequence). The sample was PBMCs or a T cell subset sorted from them (not recorded which). The chain links TRBV19 to TRBJ2-3; D is tentatively TRBD1 or TRBD2 (6 bases each). The receptor was isolated from a man between 18 and 35 years old who had mild COVID-19 (a few samples of this study predate the infection). Cell type and time point are not known. The CDR3 loop reads CASSIQGRTDTQYF. Here the CDR3 DNA reads TGTGCCAGTAGTATTCAGGGGAGGACAGATACGCAGTATTTT. The full variable domain, completed using reference TRBV19 and TRBJ2-3, is DGGITQSPKYLFRKEGQNVTLSCEQNLNHDAMYWYRQDPGQGLRLIYYSQIVNDFQKGDIAEGYSVSREKKESFPLTVTSAQKNPTAFYLCASSIQGRTDTQYFGPGTRLTVL.